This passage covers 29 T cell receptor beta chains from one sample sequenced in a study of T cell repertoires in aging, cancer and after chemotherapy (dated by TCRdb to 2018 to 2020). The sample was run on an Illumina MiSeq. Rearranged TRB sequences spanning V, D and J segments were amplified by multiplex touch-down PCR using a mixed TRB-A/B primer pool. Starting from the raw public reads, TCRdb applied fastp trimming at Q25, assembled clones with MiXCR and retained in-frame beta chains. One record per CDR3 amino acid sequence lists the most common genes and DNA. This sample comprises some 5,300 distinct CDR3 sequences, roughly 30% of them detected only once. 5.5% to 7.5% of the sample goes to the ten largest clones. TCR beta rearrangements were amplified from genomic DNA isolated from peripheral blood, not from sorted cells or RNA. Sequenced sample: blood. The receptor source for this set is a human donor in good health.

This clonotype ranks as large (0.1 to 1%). The CDR3 sequence: CSVEGYPIQETQYF. The DNA of the CDR3 is TGCAGCGTTGAAGGGTACCCCATCCAAGAGACCCAGTACTTC. The chain combines TRBV29-1 with TRBJ2-5; D is uncertain. The length of the CDR3 is 14 residues. The ends were cut back, 1 base at V and 1 base at J, with 10 bases in the middle. Germline CDR1 reads SQVTM; CDR2 reads ANQGSEA. Drawing the rest from reference TRBV29-1 and TRBJ2-5, the complete variable domain is SAVISQKPSRDICQRGTSLTIQCQVDSQVTMMFWYRQQPGQSLTLIATANQGSEATYESGFVIDKFPISRPNLTFSTLTVSNMSPEDSSIYLCSVEGYPIQETQYFGPGTRLLVL.

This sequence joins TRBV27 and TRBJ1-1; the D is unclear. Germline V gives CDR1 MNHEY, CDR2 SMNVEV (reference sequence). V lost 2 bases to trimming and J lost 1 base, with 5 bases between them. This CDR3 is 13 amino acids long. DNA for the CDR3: TGTGCCAGCAGTTTACAGACGAACACTGAAGCTTTCTTT. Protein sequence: CASSLQTNTEAFF.

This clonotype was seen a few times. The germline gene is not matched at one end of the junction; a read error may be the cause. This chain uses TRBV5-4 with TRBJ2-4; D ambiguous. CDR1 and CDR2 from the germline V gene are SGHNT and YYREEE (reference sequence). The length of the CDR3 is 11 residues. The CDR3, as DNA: TGTGCCAGCAGCTTGGAGCAGGTTGAGTCCTTC. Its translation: CASSLEQVESF.

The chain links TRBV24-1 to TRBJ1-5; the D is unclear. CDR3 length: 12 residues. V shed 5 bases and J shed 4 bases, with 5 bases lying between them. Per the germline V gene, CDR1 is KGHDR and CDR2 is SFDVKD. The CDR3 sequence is CATSAPNQPQHF. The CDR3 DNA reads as TGTGCCACCAGTGCTCCGAATCAGCCCCAGCATTTT.

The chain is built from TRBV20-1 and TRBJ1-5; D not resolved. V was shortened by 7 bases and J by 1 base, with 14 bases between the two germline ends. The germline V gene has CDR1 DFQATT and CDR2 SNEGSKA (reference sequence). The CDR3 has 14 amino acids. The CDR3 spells CSVRRDISNQPQHF. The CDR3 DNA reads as TGCAGTGTTAGGCGAGACATAAGCAATCAGCCCCAGCATTTT.

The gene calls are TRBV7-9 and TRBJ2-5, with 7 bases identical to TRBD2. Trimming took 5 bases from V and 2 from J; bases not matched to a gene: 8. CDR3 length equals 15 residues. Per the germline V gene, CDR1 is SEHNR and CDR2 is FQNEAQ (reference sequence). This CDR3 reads CASSPRRGIQETQYF. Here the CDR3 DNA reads TGTGCCAGCAGCCCCCGGCGGGGGATACAAGAGACCCAGTACTTC. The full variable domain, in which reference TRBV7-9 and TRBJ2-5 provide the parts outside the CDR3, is DTGVSQNPRHKITKRGQNVTFRCDPISEHNRLYWYRQTLGQGPEFLTYFQNEAQLEKSRLLSDRFSAERPKGSFSTLEIQRTEQGDSAMYLCASSPRRGIQETQYFGPGTRLLVL.

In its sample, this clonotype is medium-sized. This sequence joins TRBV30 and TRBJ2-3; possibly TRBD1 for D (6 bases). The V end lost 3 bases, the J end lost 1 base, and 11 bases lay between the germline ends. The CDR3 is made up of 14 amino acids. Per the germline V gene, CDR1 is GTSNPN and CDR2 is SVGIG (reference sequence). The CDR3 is CAWSYPGGTDTQYF. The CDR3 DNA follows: TGTGCCTGGAGCTATCCAGGGGGCACAGATACGCAGTATTTT.

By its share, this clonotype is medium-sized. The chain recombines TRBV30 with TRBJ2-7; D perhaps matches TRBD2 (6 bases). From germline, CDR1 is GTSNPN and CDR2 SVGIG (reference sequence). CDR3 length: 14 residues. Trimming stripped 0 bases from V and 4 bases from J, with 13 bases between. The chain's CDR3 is CAWSVETRGYEQYF. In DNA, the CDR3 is TGTGCCTGGAGTGTAGAGACTAGAGGTTACGAGCAGTACTTC.

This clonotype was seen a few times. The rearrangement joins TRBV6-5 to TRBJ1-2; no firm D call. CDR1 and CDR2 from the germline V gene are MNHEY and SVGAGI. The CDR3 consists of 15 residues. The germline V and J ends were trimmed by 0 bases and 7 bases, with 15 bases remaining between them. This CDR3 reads CASSYSALGHGGYTF. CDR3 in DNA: TGTGCCAGCAGTTACTCAGCCCTAGGGCACGGTGGCTACACCTTC.

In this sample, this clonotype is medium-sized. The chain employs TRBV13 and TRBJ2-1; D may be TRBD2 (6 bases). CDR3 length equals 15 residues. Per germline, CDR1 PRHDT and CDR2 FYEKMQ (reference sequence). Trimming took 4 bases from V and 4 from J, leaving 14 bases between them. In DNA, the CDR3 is TGTGCCAGCAGCTCGAGGGACTCATTGTACAATGAGCAGTTCTTC. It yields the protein CASSSRDSLYNEQFF.

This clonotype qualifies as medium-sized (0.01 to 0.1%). In DNA form, the CDR3 reads TGTGCCAGCAGACTGACCGGCACAGGTGTATACAATGAGCAGTTCTTC. The encoded protein is CASRLTGTGVYNEQFF. The V call is TRBV6-5, the J call TRBJ2-1, with D possibly matching TRBD1 (5 bases). The CDR3 contains 16 residues. The germline CDR1 and CDR2 sequences are MNHEY and SVGAGI. V was trimmed by 6 bases and J by 4 bases, leaving 19 bases between them.

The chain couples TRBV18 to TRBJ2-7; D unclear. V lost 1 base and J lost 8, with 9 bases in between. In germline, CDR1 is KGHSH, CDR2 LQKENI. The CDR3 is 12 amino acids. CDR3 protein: CASSPQGYKQYF. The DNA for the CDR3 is TGTGCCAGCTCACCACAGGGTTACAAGCAGTACTTC.

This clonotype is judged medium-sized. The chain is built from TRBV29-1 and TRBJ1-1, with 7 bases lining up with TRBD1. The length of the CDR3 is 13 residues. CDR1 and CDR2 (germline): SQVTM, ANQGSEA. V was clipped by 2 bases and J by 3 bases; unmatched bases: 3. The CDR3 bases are TGCAGCGTTGAACAGGGGGTTTACACTGAAGCTTTCTTT. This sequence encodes CSVEQGVYTEAFF.

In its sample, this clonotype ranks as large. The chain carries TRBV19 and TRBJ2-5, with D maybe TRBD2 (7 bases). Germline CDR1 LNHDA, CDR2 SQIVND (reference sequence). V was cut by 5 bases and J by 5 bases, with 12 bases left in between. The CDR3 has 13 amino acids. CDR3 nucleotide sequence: TGTGCCAGTAGTCGGGGGGCTGGGGAGACCCAGTACTTC. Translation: CASSRGAGETQYF.

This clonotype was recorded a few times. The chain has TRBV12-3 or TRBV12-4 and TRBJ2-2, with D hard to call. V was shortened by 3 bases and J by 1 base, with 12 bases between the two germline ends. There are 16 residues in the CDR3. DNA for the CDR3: TGTGCCAGCAGTTTGTGGATTGGGAAGAACACCGGGGAGCTGTTTTTT. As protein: CASSLWIGKNTGELFF.

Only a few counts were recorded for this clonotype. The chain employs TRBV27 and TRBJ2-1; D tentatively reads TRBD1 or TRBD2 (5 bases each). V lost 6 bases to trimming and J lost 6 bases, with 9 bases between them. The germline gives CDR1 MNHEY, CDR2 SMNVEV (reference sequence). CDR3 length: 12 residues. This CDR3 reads CASRGPINEQFF. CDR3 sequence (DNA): TGTGCCAGCAGGGGACCAATCAATGAGCAGTTCTTC.

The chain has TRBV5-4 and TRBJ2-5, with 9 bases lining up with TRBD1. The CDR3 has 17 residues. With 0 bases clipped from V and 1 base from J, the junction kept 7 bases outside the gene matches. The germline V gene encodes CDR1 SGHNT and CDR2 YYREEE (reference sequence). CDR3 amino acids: CASSLAPGQGPQETQYF. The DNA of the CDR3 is TGTGCCAGCAGCTTGGCTCCGGGACAGGGCCCCCAAGAGACCCAGTACTTC.

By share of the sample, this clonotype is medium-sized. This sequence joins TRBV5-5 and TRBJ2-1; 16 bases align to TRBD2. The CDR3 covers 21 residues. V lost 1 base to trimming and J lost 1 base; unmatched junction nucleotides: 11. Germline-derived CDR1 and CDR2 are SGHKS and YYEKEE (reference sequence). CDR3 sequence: CASSLITPGLAGGGSYNEQFF. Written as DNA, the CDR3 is TGTGCCAGCAGCTTGATCACGCCGGGACTAGCGGGAGGGGGATCCTACAATGAGCAGTTCTTC.

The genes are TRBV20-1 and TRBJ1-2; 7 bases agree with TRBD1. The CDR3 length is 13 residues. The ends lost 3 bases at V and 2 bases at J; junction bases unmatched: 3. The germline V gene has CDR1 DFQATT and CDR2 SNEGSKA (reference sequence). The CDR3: CSASGTENYGYTF. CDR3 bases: TGCAGTGCTAGCGGGACAGAGAACTATGGCTACACCTTC.

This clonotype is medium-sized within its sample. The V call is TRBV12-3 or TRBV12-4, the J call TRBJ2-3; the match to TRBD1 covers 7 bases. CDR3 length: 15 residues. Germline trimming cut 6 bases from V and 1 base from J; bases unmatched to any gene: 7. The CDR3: CASRRAQGGTDTQYF. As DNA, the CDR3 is TGTGCCAGCAGGCGGGCCCAGGGGGGCACAGATACGCAGTATTTT.

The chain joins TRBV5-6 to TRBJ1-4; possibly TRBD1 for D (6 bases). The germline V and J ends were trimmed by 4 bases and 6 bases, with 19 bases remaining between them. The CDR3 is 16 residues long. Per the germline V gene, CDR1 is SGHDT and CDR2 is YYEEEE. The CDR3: CASSRQSWTEDEKLFF. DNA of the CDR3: TGTGCCAGCAGCCGGCAGTCGTGGACAGAGGATGAAAAACTGTTTTTT.

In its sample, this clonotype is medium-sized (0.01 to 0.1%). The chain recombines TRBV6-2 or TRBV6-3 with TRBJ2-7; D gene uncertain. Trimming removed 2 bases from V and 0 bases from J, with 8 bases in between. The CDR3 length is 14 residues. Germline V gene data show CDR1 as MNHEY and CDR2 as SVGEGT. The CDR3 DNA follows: TGTGCCAGCAGTTACACGACTGACTCCTACGAGCAGTACTTC. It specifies CASSYTTDSYEQYF.

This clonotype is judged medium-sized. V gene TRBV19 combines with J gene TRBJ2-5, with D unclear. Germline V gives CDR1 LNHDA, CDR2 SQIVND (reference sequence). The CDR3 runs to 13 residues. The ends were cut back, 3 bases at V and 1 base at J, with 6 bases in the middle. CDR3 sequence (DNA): TGTGCCAGTAGTATGGTCCTCCAAGAGACCCAGTACTTC. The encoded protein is CASSMVLQETQYF.

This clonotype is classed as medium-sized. In DNA form, the CDR3 reads TGTGCCAGCAGCTATACCGGGACTAGCGGACTGAACACCGGGGAGCTGTTTTTT. Protein: CASSYTGTSGLNTGELFF. This sequence joins TRBV7-2 and TRBJ2-2; 11 bases line up with TRBD2. V was clipped by 4 bases and J by 1 base; unmatched bases: 8. CDR1 is SGHTA, CDR2 FQGNSA, per germline. This CDR3 comprises 18 residues.

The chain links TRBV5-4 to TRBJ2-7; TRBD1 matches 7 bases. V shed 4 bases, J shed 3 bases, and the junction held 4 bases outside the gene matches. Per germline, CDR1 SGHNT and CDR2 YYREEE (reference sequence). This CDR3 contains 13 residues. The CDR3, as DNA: TGTGCCAGCAGCAGGGACAGCCGCTACGAGCAGTACTTC. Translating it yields CASSRDSRYEQYF.

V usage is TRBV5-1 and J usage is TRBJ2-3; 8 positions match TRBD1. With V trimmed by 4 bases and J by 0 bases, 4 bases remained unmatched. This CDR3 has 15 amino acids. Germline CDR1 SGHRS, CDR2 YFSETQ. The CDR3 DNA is TGCGCCAGCAGCGGTGGACAGGGCAGCACAGATACGCAGTATTTT. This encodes CASSGGQGSTDTQYF.

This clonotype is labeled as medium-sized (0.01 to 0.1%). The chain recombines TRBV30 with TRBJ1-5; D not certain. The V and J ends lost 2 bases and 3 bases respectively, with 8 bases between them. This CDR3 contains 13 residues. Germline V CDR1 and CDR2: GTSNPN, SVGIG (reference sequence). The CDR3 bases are TGTGCCTGGAGTTTAGCGTTCAATCAGCCCCAGCATTTT. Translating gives CAWSLAFNQPQHF. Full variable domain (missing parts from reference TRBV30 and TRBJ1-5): SQTIHQWPATLVQPVGSPLSLECTVEGTSNPNLYWYRQAAGRGLQLLFYSVGIGQISSEVPQNLSASRPQDRQFILSSKKLLLSDSGFYLCAWSLAFNQPQHFGDGTRLSIL.

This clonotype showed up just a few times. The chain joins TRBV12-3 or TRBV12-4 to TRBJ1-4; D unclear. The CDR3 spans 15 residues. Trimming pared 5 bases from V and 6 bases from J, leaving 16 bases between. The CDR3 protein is CASSPRQGRDEKLFF. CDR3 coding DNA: TGTGCCAGCAGTCCTAGACAAGGACGGGATGAAAAACTGTTTTTT.

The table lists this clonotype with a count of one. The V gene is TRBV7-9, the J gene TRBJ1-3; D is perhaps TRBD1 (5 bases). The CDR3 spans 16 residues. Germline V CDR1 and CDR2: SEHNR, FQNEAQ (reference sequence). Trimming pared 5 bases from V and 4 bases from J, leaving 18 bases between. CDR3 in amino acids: CASSRFRGGAGNTIYF. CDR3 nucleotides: TGTGCCAGCAGCCGCTTTAGGGGAGGGGCCGGAAACACCATATATTTT.